Sequencing of this T cell receptor (beta chain) was carried out in a study of T cells in Graves' hyperthyroidism and ophthalmopathy. Using RNA transcripts as the source, TCR beta CDR3 regions were amplified. A first-round RT-PCR of the TCR CDR3 used the HTBI primer set. TCRdb itself ran the multiplex PCR reads through MiXCR, one entry per CDR3 protein. The data hold about 270,000 distinct CDR3 sequences, with around 25% observed a single time. The sample comprised blood. This clonotype was sampled from a man aged 40-49 years with Graves' hyperthyroidism that later progressed to Graves' ophthalmopathy.

The CDR3 loop is CAWSLTGGETQYF. The DNA of the CDR3 is TGTGCCTGGAGTCTAACAGGGGGGGAGACCCAGTACTTC. The V and J genes are TRBV30 and TRBJ2-5; 8 bases map to TRBD1. In germline, CDR1 is GTSNPN, CDR2 SVGIG (reference sequence). The CDR3 has 13 amino acids. The trim removed 2 bases at V and 5 bases at J, leaving 4 bases unmatched.